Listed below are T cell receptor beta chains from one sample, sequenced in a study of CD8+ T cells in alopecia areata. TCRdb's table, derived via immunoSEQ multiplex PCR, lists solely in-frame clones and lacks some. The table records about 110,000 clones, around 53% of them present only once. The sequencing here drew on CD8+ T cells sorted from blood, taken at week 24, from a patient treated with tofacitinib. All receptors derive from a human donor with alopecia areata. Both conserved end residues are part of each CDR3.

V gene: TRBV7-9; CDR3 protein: CASSSGGGAGYGYTF
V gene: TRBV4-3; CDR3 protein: CASSPKREETQYF
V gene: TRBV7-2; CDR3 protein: CASSLPGQGDSPLHF
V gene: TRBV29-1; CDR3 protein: CSVVGQNTEAFF
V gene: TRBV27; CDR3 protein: CASSLFGGEGANVLTF
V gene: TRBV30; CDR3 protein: CAWTGGPTEAFF
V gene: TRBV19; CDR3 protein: CASSPDRENTGELFF
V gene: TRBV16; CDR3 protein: CASSHSHEQFF
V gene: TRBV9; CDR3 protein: CASSEGTGAVYEQYF
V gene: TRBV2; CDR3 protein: CASSHTPRDNEQFF
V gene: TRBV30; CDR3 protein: CAWSMGEQYF
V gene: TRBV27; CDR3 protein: CASRSGGPNQPQHF
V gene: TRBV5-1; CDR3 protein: CASSFGGGMYNEQFF
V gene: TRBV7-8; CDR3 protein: CASSLEAVPYNSPLHF
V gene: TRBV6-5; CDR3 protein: CASSSDRGAYEQYF
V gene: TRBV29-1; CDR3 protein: CSVEETGTVGYTF
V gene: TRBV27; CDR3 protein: CASSLLLAGSYNEQFF
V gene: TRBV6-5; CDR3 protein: CASSYHTTDSLGYTF
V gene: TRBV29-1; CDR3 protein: CSVEWGQGYYGYTF
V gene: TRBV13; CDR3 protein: CASSTWDTSYEQYF
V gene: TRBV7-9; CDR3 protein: CASMIEAEAFF
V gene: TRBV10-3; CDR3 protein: CASNPRGGGTQETQYF
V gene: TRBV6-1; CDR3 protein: CASSVLWDTQYF
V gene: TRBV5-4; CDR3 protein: CASSVRDSYEQYF
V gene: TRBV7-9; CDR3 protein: CASSLAERAYEQYF
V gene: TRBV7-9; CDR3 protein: CASSFRGHEQFF
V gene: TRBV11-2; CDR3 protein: CASSFGLAGGLETQYF
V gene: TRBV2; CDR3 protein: CASSEAYTDTQYF
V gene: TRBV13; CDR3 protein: CASTPILSPEAFF
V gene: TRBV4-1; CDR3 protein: CASSLEPGQGYEQYF
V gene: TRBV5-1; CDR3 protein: CASSLAPDRSYNEQFF
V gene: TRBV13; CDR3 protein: CASSLERGLVMRFF
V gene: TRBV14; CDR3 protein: CASSQPGQGEAYEQYF
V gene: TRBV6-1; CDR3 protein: CASSGVVENGELFF
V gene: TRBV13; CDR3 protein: CASSLVGDSGSYEQYF
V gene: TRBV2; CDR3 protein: CASSEGSGKRRAGELFF
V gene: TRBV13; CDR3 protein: CASSLGPGTANTEAFF
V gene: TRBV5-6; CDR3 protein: CASSSATSGVQETQYF
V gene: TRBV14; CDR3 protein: CASGNRSSSYNEQFF
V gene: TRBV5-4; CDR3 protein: CASSFWGQSYEQYF
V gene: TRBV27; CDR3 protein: CASSLDGSDEQFF
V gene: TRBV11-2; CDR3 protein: CASSLWGSGGTDTQYF
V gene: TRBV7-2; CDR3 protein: CASSLPGGRGPDTQYF
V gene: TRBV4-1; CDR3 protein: CASSLGQGAEQYF
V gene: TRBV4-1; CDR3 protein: CASSPTLAGVGTGELFF